These 11 T cell receptor beta chains share one sample of origin, sequenced in a study of shared clonotypes between healthy human individuals. Sequencing used immunoSEQ multiplex PCR; TCRdb keeps in-frame clones, though not all of them. The sample lists a few million clones; roughly 90% were seen once. The specimen sequenced was naive CD4+ T cells from PBMCs. The subset denotes: CD45RA+ positively selected. Receptors originate from a man younger than 35 in good health. Some clones in this sample may be carry-over from other donors' samples.

The rearrangement links TRBV7-6 to TRBJ1-5, with TRBD1 matching 7 bases. This CDR3 comprises 17 residues. V trimming: 5 bases; J trimming: 5 bases; junction bases outside the gene matches: 15. The germline V gene encodes CDR1 SGHVS and CDR2 FNYEAQ. The CDR3 loop is CASSPTPNPGGDQPQHF. DNA of the CDR3: TGTGCCAGCAGCCCAACCCCGAACCCAGGGGGGGATCAGCCCCAGCATTTT. The full variable domain, in which reference TRBV7-6 and TRBJ1-5 provide the parts outside the CDR3, is GAGVSQSPRYKVTKRGQDVALRCDPISGHVSLYWYRQALGQGPEFLTYFNYEAQQDKSGLPNDRFSAERPEGSISTLTIQRTEQRDSAMYRCASSPTPNPGGDQPQHFGDGTRLSIL.

This chain joins TRBV28 and TRBJ2-1; D is possibly TRBD2 (6 bases). V was trimmed by 2 bases and J by 6 bases, leaving 14 bases between them. Germline V gene lookup returns CDR1 MDHEN and CDR2 SYDVKM. This CDR3 region has 15 residues. The CDR3 region is CASSLGSLGGNEQFF. The CDR3 DNA is TGTGCCAGCAGTTTAGGGTCCCTGGGAGGCAATGAGCAGTTCTTC.

CDR3 sequence: CASSQGGSDTEAFF. The CDR3 nucleotides read TGTGCCAGCAGTCAAGGGGGCTCGGACACTGAAGCTTTCTTT. The chain recombines TRBV28 with TRBJ1-1; 7 bases are shared with TRBD1. There are 14 residues in the CDR3. The V segment lost 5 bases and the J segment 3 bases; nucleotides outside the gene matches: 6. CDR1 and CDR2 (germline): MDHEN, SYDVKM.

The CDR3 bases are TGTGCCAGCAGTTACCCGGGATCCGAGACCCAGTACTTC. This translates into CASSYPGSETQYF. This chain uses TRBV6-5 with TRBJ2-5, with D perhaps matching TRBD2 (5 bases). V dropped 2 bases and J dropped 5 bases, with 9 bases sitting between them. This CDR3 has 13 residues. Per germline, CDR1 MNHEY and CDR2 SVGAGI.

Note on this clone: The same CDR3 is also encoded by other DNA sequences in this sample. The chain joins TRBV15 to TRBJ1-5; D gene uncertain. CDR1 LNHNV and CDR2 YYDKDF come from the germline V gene (reference sequence). Trimming took off 1 base at V and 4 bases at J, with 2 bases between the two ends. This CDR3 spans 12 amino acids. The CDR3 reads CATSRANQPQHF. The CDR3 DNA follows: TGTGCCACCAGCAGAGCGAATCAGCCCCAGCATTTT.

The chain uses TRBV6-6 and TRBJ1-5, with 8 bases matching TRBD1. Germline-derived CDR1 and CDR2 are MNHNY and SVGAGI (reference sequence). J was trimmed by 6 bases and V by 5 bases; bases with no gene match: 3. The CDR3 has 13 residues. CDR3 residues: CASSQGASQPQHF. The DNA of the CDR3 is TGTGCCAGCAGTCAGGGGGCAAGTCAGCCCCAGCATTTT.

The chain couples TRBV6-5 to TRBJ2-4; 7 nucleotides align to TRBD2. The ends lost 6 bases at V and 1 base at J; junction bases unmatched: 6. This CDR3 has 15 residues. The V gene's germline CDR1 is MNHEY and CDR2 SVGAGI. In DNA, the CDR3 is TGTGCCAGCAGAGGGAGGGCCGACGCCAAAAACATTCAGTACTTC. It codes for CASRGRADAKNIQYF.

The chain couples TRBV30 to TRBJ1-4; D may be TRBD1 (5 bases). CDR3 length: 15 residues. Germline loops: CDR1 GTSNPN, CDR2 SVGIG (reference sequence). Trimming stripped 0 bases from V and 3 bases from J, with 11 bases between. The CDR3 DNA follows: TGTGCCTGGAGTGTACTAGGGGCGCCTAATGAAAAACTGTTTTTT. Amino acid sequence: CAWSVLGAPNEKLFF.

In this sample, this clone turned up once. This chain joins TRBV5-4 and TRBJ2-1, with 10 bases fitting TRBD1. The CDR3 is made up of 16 amino acids. From germline, CDR1 is SGHNT and CDR2 YYREEE (reference sequence). The trim removed 4 bases at V and 7 bases at J, leaving 11 bases unmatched. Here the CDR3 reads CASSHGRGTGENEQFF. The DNA of the CDR3 is TGTGCCAGCAGCCATGGAAGGGGGACAGGGGAGAATGAGCAGTTCTTC.

V usage is TRBV5-1 and J usage is TRBJ2-1, with TRBD2 identical over 12 bases. From germline, CDR1 is SGHRS and CDR2 YFSETQ. J gave up 8 bases and V 2 bases, and 5 bases lay outside the gene matches. The length of the CDR3 is 15 residues. CDR3: CASSLMTSGSDEQFF. DNA of the CDR3: TGCGCCAGCAGCTTAATGACTAGCGGGAGTGATGAGCAGTTCTTC.

The chain couples TRBV9 to TRBJ2-2; the match to TRBD2 covers 8 bases. The V segment lost 0 bases and the J segment 5 bases; nucleotides outside the gene matches: 9. Germline CDR1 and CDR2: SGDLS and YYNGEE. The CDR3 length is 17 residues. CDR3 sequence: CASSVGSGGPETGELFF. The CDR3 DNA reads as TGTGCCAGCAGCGTAGGGTCGGGAGGGCCGGAAACCGGGGAGCTGTTTTTT.